This T cell receptor beta chain was found in a study of fetal regulatory T cell absence and autoimmunity. The assay was run at survey level. Clones were read by immunoSEQ multiplex PCR, and TCRdb kept only the in-frame ones, dropping some. The sample lists about 50,000 clones; about four fifths were seen once. The CDR3 consists of 16 residues. J lost 2 bases, V lost 4 bases, and 6 bases had no gene match. From germline, CDR1 is SGHDN and CDR2 FVKESK. The rearrangement joins TRBV14 to TRBJ1-1; TRBD1 aligns across 11 bases. The TCR sequence derives from a newborn boy with IPEX syndrome. Sequencing was done on a sample of cord blood. CDR3 in DNA: TGTGCCAGCAGCCTGGGGGACAGGGGGTTTAACACTGAAGCTTTCTTT. This translates into CASSLGDRGFNTEAFF.